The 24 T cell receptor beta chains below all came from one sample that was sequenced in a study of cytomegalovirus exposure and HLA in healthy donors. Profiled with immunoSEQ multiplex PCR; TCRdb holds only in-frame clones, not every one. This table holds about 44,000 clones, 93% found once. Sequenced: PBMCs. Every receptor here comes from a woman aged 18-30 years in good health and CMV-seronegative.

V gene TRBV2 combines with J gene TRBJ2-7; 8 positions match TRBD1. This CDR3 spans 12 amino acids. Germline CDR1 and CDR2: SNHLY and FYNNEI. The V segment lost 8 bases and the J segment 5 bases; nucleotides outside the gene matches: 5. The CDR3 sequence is CASDRGGDEQYF. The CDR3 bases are TGTGCCAGCGACAGGGGAGGAGACGAGCAGTACTTC.

The CDR3 DNA reads TGTGCCAGCAGTTTCTCGAATATTGGTGCGGGGGAGGCAGATACGCAGTATTTT. Its protein product is CASSFSNIGAGEADTQYF. This chain connects TRBV27 to TRBJ2-3; 7 bases line up with TRBD2. This CDR3 spans 18 amino acids. Trimming at V came to 3 bases and at J to 4 bases, leaving 16 bases not matched to a gene. Germline V lookup: CDR1 MNHEY, CDR2 SMNVEV (reference sequence).

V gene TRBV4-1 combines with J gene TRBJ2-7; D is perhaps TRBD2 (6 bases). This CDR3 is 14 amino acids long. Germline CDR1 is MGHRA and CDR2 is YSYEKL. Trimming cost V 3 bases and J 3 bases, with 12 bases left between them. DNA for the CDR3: TGCGCCAGCAGCCAGGAGGGACGGTACTACGAGCAGTACTTC. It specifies CASSQEGRYYEQYF.

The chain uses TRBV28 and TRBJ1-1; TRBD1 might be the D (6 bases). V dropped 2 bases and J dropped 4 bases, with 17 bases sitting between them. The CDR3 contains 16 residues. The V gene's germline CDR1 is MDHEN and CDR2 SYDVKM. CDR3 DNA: TGTGCCAGCAGTTTAGGAGCGGGGGGCCGAGGCACTGAAGCTTTCTTT. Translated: CASSLGAGGRGTEAFF. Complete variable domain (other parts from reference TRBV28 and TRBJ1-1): DVKVTQSSRYLVKRTGEKVFLECVQDMDHENMFWYRQDPGLGLRLIYFSYDVKMKEKGDIPEGYSVSREKKERFSLILESASTNQTSMYLCASSLGAGGRGTEAFFGQGTRLTVV.

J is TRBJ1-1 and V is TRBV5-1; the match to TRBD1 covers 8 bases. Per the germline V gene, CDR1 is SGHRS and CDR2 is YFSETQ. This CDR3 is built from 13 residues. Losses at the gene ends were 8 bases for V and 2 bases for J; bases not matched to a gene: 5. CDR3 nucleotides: TGCGCCAGTAGGGACAGGAGAAACACTGAAGCTTTCTTT. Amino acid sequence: CASRDRRNTEAFF.

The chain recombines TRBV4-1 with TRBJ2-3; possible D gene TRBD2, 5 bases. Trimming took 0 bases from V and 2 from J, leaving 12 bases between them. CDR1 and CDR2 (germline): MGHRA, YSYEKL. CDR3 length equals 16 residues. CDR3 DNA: TGCGCCAGCAGCCAAGAAGGATCCGGACTCACAGATACGCAGTATTTT. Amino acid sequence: CASSQEGSGLTDTQYF.

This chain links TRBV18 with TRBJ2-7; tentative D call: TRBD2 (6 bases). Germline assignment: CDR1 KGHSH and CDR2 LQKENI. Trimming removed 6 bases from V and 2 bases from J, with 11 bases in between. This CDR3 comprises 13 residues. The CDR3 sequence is CASSDGGPYEQYF. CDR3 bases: TGTGCCAGCTCCGACGGGGGTCCCTACGAGCAGTACTTC.

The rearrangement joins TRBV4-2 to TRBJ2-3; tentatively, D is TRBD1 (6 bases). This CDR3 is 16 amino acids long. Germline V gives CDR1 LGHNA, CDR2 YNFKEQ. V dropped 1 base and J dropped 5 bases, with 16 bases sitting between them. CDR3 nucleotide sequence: TGTGCCAGCAGCCAAGGATCAGGGGCGCCAGGAGATACGCAGTATTTT. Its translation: CASSQGSGAPGDTQYF.

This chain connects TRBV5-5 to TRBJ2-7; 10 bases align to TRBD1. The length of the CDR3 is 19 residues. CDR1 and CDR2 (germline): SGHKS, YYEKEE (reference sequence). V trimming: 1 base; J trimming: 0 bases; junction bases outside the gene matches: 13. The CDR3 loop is CASSLKGDRGLLYSYEQYF. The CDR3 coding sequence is TGTGCCAGCAGCTTGAAAGGGGACAGGGGTTTACTTTACTCCTACGAGCAGTACTTC.

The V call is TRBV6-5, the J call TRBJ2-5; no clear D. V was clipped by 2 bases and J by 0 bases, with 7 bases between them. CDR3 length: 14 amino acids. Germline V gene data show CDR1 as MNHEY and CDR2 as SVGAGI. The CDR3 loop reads CASSYLQHQETQYF. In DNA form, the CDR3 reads TGTGCCAGCAGTTACCTACAGCACCAAGAGACCCAGTACTTC.

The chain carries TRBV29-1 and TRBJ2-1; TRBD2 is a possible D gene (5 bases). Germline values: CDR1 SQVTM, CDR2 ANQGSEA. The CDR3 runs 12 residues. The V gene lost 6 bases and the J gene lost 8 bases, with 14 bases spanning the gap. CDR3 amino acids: CSVGHKGDEQFF. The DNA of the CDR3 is TGCAGCGTGGGCCACAAGGGAGATGAGCAGTTCTTC.

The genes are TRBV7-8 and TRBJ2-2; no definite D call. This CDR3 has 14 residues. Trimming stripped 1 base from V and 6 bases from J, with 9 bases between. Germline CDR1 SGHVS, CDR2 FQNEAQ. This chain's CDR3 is CASSLVETSGELFF. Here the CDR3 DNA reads TGTGCCAGCAGCTTAGTGGAGACGTCCGGGGAGCTGTTTTTT.

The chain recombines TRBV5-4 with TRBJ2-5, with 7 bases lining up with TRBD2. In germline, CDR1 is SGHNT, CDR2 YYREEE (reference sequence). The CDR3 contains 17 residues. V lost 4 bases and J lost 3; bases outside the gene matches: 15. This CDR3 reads CASSVTSLGAQEETQYF. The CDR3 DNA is TGTGCCAGCAGCGTGACTAGCTTAGGGGCCCAGGAAGAGACCCAGTACTTC.

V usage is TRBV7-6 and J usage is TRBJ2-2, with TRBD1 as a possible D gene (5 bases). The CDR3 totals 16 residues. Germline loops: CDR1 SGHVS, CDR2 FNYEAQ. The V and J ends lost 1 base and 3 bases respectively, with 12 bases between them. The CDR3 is CASSLVWGSDTGELFF. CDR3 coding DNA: TGTGCCAGCAGCTTAGTGTGGGGCTCGGACACCGGGGAGCTGTTTTTT.

This CDR3 reads CASHRGRTEAFF. CDR3 bases: TGTGCCAGCCACAGGGGTCGGACTGAAGCTTTCTTT. The chain has TRBV28 and TRBJ1-1; TRBD1 agrees at 7 bases. This CDR3 spans 12 amino acids. Per germline, CDR1 MDHEN and CDR2 SYDVKM. The J segment lost 5 bases and the V segment lost 8 bases, leaving 5 bases of the junction unmatched.

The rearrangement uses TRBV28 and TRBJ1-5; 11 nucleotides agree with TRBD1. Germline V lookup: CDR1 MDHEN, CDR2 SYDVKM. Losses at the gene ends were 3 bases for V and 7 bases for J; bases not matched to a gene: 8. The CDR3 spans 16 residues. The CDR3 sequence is CASSLVRTGGGQPQHF. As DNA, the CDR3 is TGTGCCAGCAGTTTGGTCAGGACAGGGGGCGGGCAGCCCCAGCATTTT.

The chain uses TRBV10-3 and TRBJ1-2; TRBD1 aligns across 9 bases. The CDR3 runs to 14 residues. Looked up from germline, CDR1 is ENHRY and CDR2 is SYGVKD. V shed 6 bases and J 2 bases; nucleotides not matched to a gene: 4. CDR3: CAISLGTGNYGYTF. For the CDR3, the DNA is TGTGCCATCAGCCTCGGGACAGGGAACTATGGCTACACCTTC.

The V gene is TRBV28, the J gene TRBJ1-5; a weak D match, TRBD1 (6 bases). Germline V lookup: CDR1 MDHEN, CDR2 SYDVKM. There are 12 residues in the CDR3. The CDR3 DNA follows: TGTGCGAGTGGGGGGGCAGGTCAGCCCCAGCATTTT. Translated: CASGGAGQPQHF.

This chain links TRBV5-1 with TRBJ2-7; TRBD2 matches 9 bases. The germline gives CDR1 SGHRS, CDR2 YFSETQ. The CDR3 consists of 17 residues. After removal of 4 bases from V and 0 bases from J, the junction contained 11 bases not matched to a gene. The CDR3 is CASSPRGGRDSSYEQYF. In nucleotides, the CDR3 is TGCGCCAGCAGCCCGCGCGGCGGGAGGGATAGCTCCTACGAGCAGTACTTC.

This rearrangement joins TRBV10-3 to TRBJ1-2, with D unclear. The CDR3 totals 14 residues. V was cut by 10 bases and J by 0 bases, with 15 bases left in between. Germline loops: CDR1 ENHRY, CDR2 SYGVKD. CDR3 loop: CATSYLNSNYGYTF. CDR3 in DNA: TGTGCCACCTCCTATCTGAACTCTAACTATGGCTACACCTTC.

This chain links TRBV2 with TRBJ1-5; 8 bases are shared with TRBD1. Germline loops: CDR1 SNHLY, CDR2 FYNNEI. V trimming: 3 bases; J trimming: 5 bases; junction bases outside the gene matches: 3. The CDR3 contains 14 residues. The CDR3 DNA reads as TGTGCCAGCAGTGAGCAGGGGGCTTATCAGCCCCAGCATTTT. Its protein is CASSEQGAYQPQHF.

CDR3 coding DNA: TGTGCCATCAGTGAGTCAGGAGGGGGGGTGACAGATACGCAGTATTTT. Encoded protein: CAISESGGGVTDTQYF. V is TRBV10-3 and J is TRBJ2-3; a possible D gene is TRBD2 (7 bases). CDR1 ENHRY and CDR2 SYGVKD come from the germline V gene. Between the trimmed V and J ends, which lost 0 bases and 3 bases, there was a span of 13 bases. The CDR3 spans 16 residues.

The CDR3, as DNA: TGTGCCAGCAGCGTAGGGATAGCTTCCTACAATGAGCAGTTCTTC. This gives the protein CASSVGIASYNEQFF. This chain joins TRBV9 and TRBJ2-1, with D uncertain. The CDR3 contains 15 residues. The ends were cut back, 0 bases at V and 1 base at J, with 8 bases in the middle. CDR1 is SGDLS and CDR2 is YYNGEE in the germline V gene. The variable domain in full, completed from reference TRBV9 and TRBJ2-1, reads DSGVTQTPKHLITATGQRVTLRCSPRSGDLSVYWYQQSLDQGLQFLIQYYNGEERAKGNILERFSAQQFPDLHSELNLSSLELGDSALYFCASSVGIASYNEQFFGPGTRLTVL.

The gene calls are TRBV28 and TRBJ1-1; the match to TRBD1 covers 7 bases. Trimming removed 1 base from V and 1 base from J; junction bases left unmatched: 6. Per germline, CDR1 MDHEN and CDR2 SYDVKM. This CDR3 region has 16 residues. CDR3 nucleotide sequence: TGTGCCAGCAGTTTATTTCAGGGGGACCCGAACACTGAAGCTTTCTTT. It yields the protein CASSLFQGDPNTEAFF.